These 28 T cell receptor beta chains originate from one sample sequenced in a study of blood T cell repertoires in COVID-19. The data were produced by immunoSEQ multiplex PCR, yet TCRdb's version contains in-frame clones alone and is incomplete. The data show 150,000 to 250,000 clones, roughly 77% seen once. The sample comprised peripheral blood. The source of these receptors is a woman in her thirties or forties with COVID-19, enrolled during active disease.

The V call is TRBV2, the J call TRBJ1-2, with D hard to call. V dropped 0 bases and J dropped 2 bases, with 10 bases sitting between them. This CDR3 spans 15 amino acids. The germline gives CDR1 SNHLY, CDR2 FYNNEI. The DNA of the CDR3 is TGTGCCAGCAGTGAAGCGCTTCGGGGAAACTATGGCTACACCTTC. Protein sequence: CASSEALRGNYGYTF.

This chain links TRBV18 with TRBJ1-1, with D perhaps matching TRBD1 (5 bases). Germline CDR1 KGHSH, CDR2 LQKENI. Trimming left V 5 bases short and J 0 bases short, with 7 bases between. This CDR3 is built from 13 residues. As DNA, the CDR3 is TGTGCCAGCTCAGAGGACATGAACACTGAAGCTTTCTTT. Translating gives CASSEDMNTEAFF.

The rearrangement uses TRBV7-8 and TRBJ2-7; 12 positions match TRBD1. V was pared by 0 bases and J by 6 bases, with 3 bases of the junction left unmatched. CDR1 and CDR2 (germline): SGHVS, FQNEAQ. The CDR3 is 15 amino acids. CDR3 DNA sequence: TGTGCCAGCAGCTTAGCTGGGACAGGGGGCCGCGAGCAGTACTTC. Translated, it gives CASSLAGTGGREQYF.

This clone has only a few counts. The rearrangement joins TRBV5-8 to TRBJ2-7; the match to TRBD1 covers 7 bases. V shed 3 bases, J shed 3 bases, and the junction held 3 bases outside the gene matches. Looked up from germline, CDR1 is SGHTS and CDR2 is YDEGEE. The CDR3 runs to 13 residues. The CDR3 DNA sequence: TGTGCCAGCAGCTCCGACAGGGTCTACGAGCAGTACTTC. It translates to CASSSDRVYEQYF.

The chain recombines TRBV5-1 with TRBJ1-2; unclear D gene. The CDR3 covers 17 residues. Germline V gives CDR1 SGHRS, CDR2 YFSETQ. Deletions cut 4 bases from V and 4 bases from J, with 23 bases between. The CDR3 DNA reads as TGCGCCAGCAGCCCCTTTGGGCAGTCCGATTCCTTCTATGGCTACACCTTC. Amino acids: CASSPFGQSDSFYGYTF.

The chain recombines TRBV20-1 with TRBJ1-6; no reliable D call. V lost 0 bases and J lost 14, with 8 bases in between. CDR3 length equals 11 residues. Germline CDR1 reads DFQATT; CDR2 reads SNEGSKA (reference sequence). CDR3 protein: CSARDFSSLHF. The CDR3, as DNA: TGCAGTGCTAGAGATTTCAGTTCCCTCCACTTT.

The chain carries TRBV6-5 and TRBJ1-5; the match to TRBD1 covers 9 bases. This CDR3 has 15 amino acids. Germline CDR1 and CDR2: MNHEY and SVGAGI. V was clipped by 7 bases and J by 2 bases; unmatched bases: 6. The DNA for the CDR3 is TGTGCCAGCACGACAGGGGGTGGGGGCAATCAGCCCCAGCATTTT. Amino acid sequence: CASTTGGGGNQPQHF.

The rearrangement joins TRBV9 to TRBJ2-3; 8 positions match TRBD2. This CDR3 is built from 16 residues. The germline V gene has CDR1 SGDLS and CDR2 YYNGEE. Trimming took 0 bases from V and 5 from J; bases not matched to a gene: 8. CDR3 DNA: TGTGCCAGCAGCGTAGCCGGGTCGGGGGGGCGAGATACGCAGTATTTT. This codes for CASSVAGSGGRDTQYF. Full variable domain (missing parts from reference TRBV9 and TRBJ2-3): DSGVTQTPKHLITATGQRVTLRCSPRSGDLSVYWYQQSLDQGLQFLIQYYNGEERAKGNILERFSAQQFPDLHSELNLSSLELGDSALYFCASSVAGSGGRDTQYFGPGTRLTVL.

The chain links TRBV18 to TRBJ1-1; 9 bases fit TRBD1. V shed 4 bases and J 3 bases; nucleotides not matched to a gene: 6. Germline CDR1 KGHSH, CDR2 LQKENI. The CDR3 totals 15 residues. The CDR3 region has the DNA TGTGCCAGCTCACGGGGGACAGGGCCGGACACTGAAGCTTTCTTT. This translates into CASSRGTGPDTEAFF.

This clone was counted a single time. The J gene is TRBJ2-5, the V gene TRBV29-1; TRBD2 aligns across 10 bases. The J segment lost 5 bases and the V segment lost 7 bases, leaving 4 bases of the junction unmatched. CDR1 is SQVTM and CDR2 is ANQGSEA in the germline V gene. The CDR3 has 12 amino acids. The DNA for the CDR3 is TGCAGCGCAGCGGGGGGGCAGGAGACCCAGTACTTC. Its protein is CSAAGGQETQYF.

This rearrangement joins TRBV7-2 to TRBJ1-6; tentatively, D is TRBD1 (5 bases). Trimming removed 5 bases at V and 7 bases at J, with 15 bases between. The CDR3 runs to 15 residues. Germline V gene data show CDR1 as SGHTA and CDR2 as FQGNSA. As DNA, the CDR3 is TGTGCCAGCAGCCCTCAAGTCAGGGCAAATTCACCCCTCCACTTT. Translated: CASSPQVRANSPLHF.

V is TRBV12-5 and J is TRBJ2-3, with a possible D match to TRBD2 (6 bases). Trimming removed 5 bases from V and 3 bases from J, with 12 bases in between. This CDR3 comprises 14 residues. The germline V gene has CDR1 LGHNT and CDR2 FRNRAP. The DNA for the CDR3 is TGTGCTAGTGGTGTCCTGGGAGGTACAGATACGCAGTATTTT. It translates to CASGVLGGTDTQYF.

The chain joins TRBV5-1 to TRBJ1-5; D call uncertain. Trimming took 4 bases from V and 3 from J, leaving 32 bases between them. This CDR3 region has 21 residues. CDR1 and CDR2 from the germline V gene are SGHRS and YFSETQ. This CDR3 reads CASSPWEDGVRATKYNQPQHF. CDR3 bases: TGCGCCAGCAGCCCTTGGGAGGACGGGGTTCGGGCGACCAAGTACAATCAGCCCCAGCATTTT.

V is TRBV6-6 and J is TRBJ2-5, with 11 bases aligning to TRBD1. The CDR3 has 12 residues. In germline, CDR1 is MNHNY, CDR2 SVGAGI (reference sequence). Unmatched junction bases numbered 3, after V lost 11 bases and J lost 4 bases. The CDR3 nucleotides are TGTGCCGCGGGGACAGGGGGAGAGACCCAGTACTTC. It is translated as CAAGTGGETQYF.

This chain links TRBV3-1 (or the pseudogene TRBV3-2) with TRBJ1-2; 8 bases are a match to TRBD1. The CDR3 spans 16 residues. The trim removed 1 base at V and 0 bases at J, leaving 4 bases unmatched. Germline V CDR1 and CDR2: LGHDT, YNNKEL (reference sequence). The CDR3 DNA reads TGTGCCAGCAGCCAAGGGACAGGGAGGGCTAACTATGGCTACACCTTC. Amino acid sequence: CASSQGTGRANYGYTF.

The chain has TRBV7-2 and TRBJ1-4; D may be TRBD1 (5 bases). Trimming removed 1 base from V and 8 bases from J, with 11 bases in between. Germline assignment: CDR1 SGHTA and CDR2 FQGNSA. This CDR3 region has 14 residues. The CDR3 DNA follows: TGTGCCAGCAGCTTAGGGGGACTGACAGAAAAACTGTTTTTT. Its protein product is CASSLGGLTEKLFF.

The V gene is TRBV30, the J gene TRBJ1-1, with D possibly matching TRBD1 (6 bases). V was clipped by 3 bases and J by 3 bases, with 14 bases between them. The CDR3 loop spans 14 amino acids. CDR1 and CDR2 (germline): GTSNPN, SVGIG (reference sequence). The chain's CDR3 is CAWSPGDGYTEAFF. The CDR3 DNA reads as TGTGCCTGGAGCCCAGGGGATGGGTACACTGAAGCTTTCTTT.

The rearrangement joins TRBV7-2 to TRBJ2-7, with 8 bases aligning to TRBD2. V shed 2 bases, J shed 6 bases, and the junction held 9 bases outside the gene matches. The CDR3 runs 15 residues. Germline lookup yields CDR1 SGHTA and CDR2 FQGNSA. The DNA of the CDR3 is TGTGCCAGCAGCTTAACAGCGGGAGTCGGAGGCGAGCAGTACTTC. As protein: CASSLTAGVGGEQYF.

The chain combines TRBV27 with TRBJ1-2; D gene unclear. V lost 5 bases and J 4 bases, leaving 11 bases between the germline ends. Germline CDR1 MNHEY, CDR2 SMNVEV (reference sequence). The CDR3 consists of 13 residues. The CDR3 sequence is CASSVTSGYGYTF. The CDR3 region has the DNA TGTGCCAGCAGTGTGACGAGCGGCTATGGCTACACCTTC.

The gene calls are TRBV20-1 and TRBJ2-3; 10 nucleotides line up with TRBD2. CDR3 size: 16 residues. The ends lost 3 bases at V and 3 bases at J; junction bases unmatched: 9. Germline V gene lookup returns CDR1 DFQATT and CDR2 SNEGSKA (reference sequence). The CDR3 region has the DNA TGCAGTGCTAGTGACTCTAGCGGGAGTCGGACAGATACGCAGTATTTT. Its translation is CSASDSSGSRTDTQYF.

This clone was observed a few times. The chain employs TRBV11-2 and TRBJ2-5; 10 nucleotides line up with TRBD2. V trimming: 0 bases; J trimming: 5 bases; junction bases outside the gene matches: 9. The CDR3 runs 17 residues. The germline gives CDR1 SGHAT, CDR2 FQNNGV. The CDR3 region is CASSLDRSRAGGETQYF. The CDR3 DNA reads TGTGCCAGCAGCTTAGATCGGAGTCGAGCGGGAGGGGAGACCCAGTACTTC.

The chain has TRBV18 and TRBJ2-6; TRBD1 matches at 8 bases. This CDR3 has 17 residues. The germline CDR1 and CDR2 sequences are KGHSH and LQKENI. J was trimmed by 1 base and V by 6 bases; bases with no gene match: 8. For the CDR3, the DNA is TGTGCCAGCTCCCACGGACAGGGCGGTTCTGGGGCCAACGTCCTGACTTTC. The encoded protein is CASSHGQGGSGANVLTF.

J is TRBJ2-7 and V is TRBV20-1; D ambiguous. Trimming removed 3 bases from V and 7 bases from J, with 19 bases in between. The CDR3 totals 14 residues. Looked up from germline, CDR1 is DFQATT and CDR2 is SNEGSKA (reference sequence). As DNA, the CDR3 is TGCAGTGCTAGTGGCGGATCCCCCGATTGGGAGCAGTACTTC. Translated, it gives CSASGGSPDWEQYF.

This clone was recorded a few times. V is TRBV29-1 and J is TRBJ2-5; tentatively, D is TRBD1 (6 bases). CDR3 length: 15 residues. Germline V gene data show CDR1 as SQVTM and CDR2 as ANQGSEA. V dropped 1 base and J dropped 2 bases, with 14 bases sitting between them. CDR3 residues: CSVEVDRGQQETQYF. In nucleotides, the CDR3 is TGCAGCGTTGAAGTCGATCGCGGACAGCAAGAGACCCAGTACTTC. The whole variable domain, filled in from reference TRBV29-1 and TRBJ2-5, reads SAVISQKPSRDICQRGTSLTIQCQVDSQVTMMFWYRQQPGQSLTLIATANQGSEATYESGFVIDKFPISRPNLTFSTLTVSNMSPEDSSIYLCSVEVDRGQQETQYFGPGTRLLVL.

The rearrangement links TRBV7-9 to TRBJ1-1; tentative D call: TRBD1 (5 bases). Germline CDR1 and CDR2: SEHNR and FQNEAQ (reference sequence). The length of the CDR3 is 15 residues. The V gene lost 2 bases and the J gene lost 4 bases, with 14 bases spanning the gap. In DNA, the CDR3 is TGTGCCAGCAGCTTATTGAATGGGGGGAGCACTGAAGCTTTCTTT. This codes for CASSLLNGGSTEAFF.

V gene TRBV10-3 combines with J gene TRBJ2-5, with 8 bases fitting TRBD1. This CDR3 is 15 amino acids long. Germline V gives CDR1 ENHRY, CDR2 SYGVKD. V shed 4 bases and J 3 bases; nucleotides not matched to a gene: 7. Here the CDR3 reads CAISGGTGIKETQYF. Written as DNA, the CDR3 is TGTGCCATCAGTGGGGGGACAGGAATAAAAGAGACCCAGTACTTC.

On this clone itself: Germline and junction disagree at one end, which may indicate a read error. The CDR3 DNA reads as TGTGCCAGCAGCCAAGAGGGCAGGTCCTCCGAGCAGTACTTC. This translates into CASSQEGRSSEQYF. The chain has TRBV3-1 (or the pseudogene TRBV3-2) and TRBJ2-7; no clear D. Germline V gene lookup returns CDR1 LGHDT and CDR2 YNNKEL (reference sequence). This CDR3 spans 14 amino acids.

The V gene is TRBV12-3 or TRBV12-4, the J gene TRBJ1-5; D remains ambiguous. The CDR3 totals 13 residues. V dropped 7 bases and J dropped 7 bases, with 14 bases sitting between them. The CDR3 region has the DNA TGTGCCAGCACTCCTGAGCTAGACCAGCCCCAGCATTTT. Amino acid sequence: CASTPELDQPQHF.